This T cell receptor (beta chain) was captured in a study of blood T cell repertoires in COVID-19. Measured with immunoSEQ multiplex PCR; TCRdb has only the in-frame clones, and not every one. The data contain under 250,000 clones, more than 75% of them singletons. V lost 2 bases, J lost 1 base, and 6 bases stayed unmatched. This CDR3 comprises 19 residues. Per the germline V gene, CDR1 is KGHSH and CDR2 is LQKENI. The sequenced material came from peripheral blood. The rearrangement uses TRBV18 and TRBJ2-1; TRBD2 agrees at 15 bases. This TCR derives from a woman aged 40 to 50 with acute or convalescent COVID-19. CDR3 nucleotides: TGTGCCAGCTCACCAGGGACTAGCGGGGGGTCCATATCCTACAATGAGCAGTTCTTC. Translating it yields CASSPGTSGGSISYNEQFF.